This T cell receptor (beta chain) was sequenced for a study of vaccination and CD4 T cells after COVID-19. Background on the study: Two of the convalescents were Hispanic, and convalescents were six males and four females.

Treatment given: roughly 11-day PBMC culture with coronavirus spike peptide pools or control peptides (ViraFEST assay). Cultures used a few million PBMCs per well, approximately 9.8 IU/ml IL-2 and approximately 9.6 ug/ml peptides. Points on this clonotype: Antigen unknown.

Once obtained from cultured CD4+ T cells, the DNA was sequenced using the Oncomine TCR Beta short-read assay. One entry per CDR3 protein, called by TCRdb with MiXCR from the PCR reads. The sample contains about 12,000 distinct CDR3 sequences, around 40% of which appear only once. General study points: Early post-infection timepoints were missing, and relatively few convalescent patients were studied.

The sequencing sample was made of cultured CD4+ T cells from blood. The receptor comes from a human donor with COVID-19.

CDR3 coding DNA: TGTGCCAGCAGTTACTATGGGGCGCAACCTGGAAACACCATATATTTT. Translated, it gives CASSYYGAQPGNTIYF. V usage is TRBV6-5 and J usage is TRBJ1-3; the D gene is possibly TRBD1 (5 bases). Trimming removed 1 base from V and 2 bases from J, with 12 bases in between. The CDR3 loop spans 16 amino acids. In germline, CDR1 is MNHEY, CDR2 SVGAGI.